Sequencing of this TCR beta chain was carried out in a study of control samples from healthy donors and cancer patients (dated by TCRdb to 2018 to 2020). Based on the germline V gene, the CDR1 and CDR2 sequences are SGHAT and FQNNGV. After removal of 8 bases from V and 7 bases from J, the junction retains 19 bases not matched to a gene. The CDR3 covers 17 residues, taking in both the cysteine and the phenylalanine. Only the CDR3 region is kept as DNA, spanning 51 bases read in frame from base 1. For this clone: Its antigen target is currently unknown. Base quality data are lacking; no much larger clone is found one base away.

The library was prepared using the immunoSEQ multiplex PCR assay. TCRdb carries this immuneACCESS record with in-frame sequences only. Its versions omit some clonotypes, under half of them owing to an unresolved V gene in the studies checked, with the rest unexplained. This sample gives roughly 100,000 clones in total; about 91% of them show up just once. The ten largest clones capture roughly 14% of the sample. The sequenced material came from blood. The TCR comes from a man aged 25 to 45 in good health. The V gene is TRBV11-2 and the J gene is TRBJ2-5, with 10 bases matching TRBD2. The encoded CDR3 is CASSGLAGVRSFGTQYF. The sequenced DNA is TGTGCCAGCTCCGGGCTAGCGGGAGTTAGGAGTTTTGGGACCCAGTACTTC.